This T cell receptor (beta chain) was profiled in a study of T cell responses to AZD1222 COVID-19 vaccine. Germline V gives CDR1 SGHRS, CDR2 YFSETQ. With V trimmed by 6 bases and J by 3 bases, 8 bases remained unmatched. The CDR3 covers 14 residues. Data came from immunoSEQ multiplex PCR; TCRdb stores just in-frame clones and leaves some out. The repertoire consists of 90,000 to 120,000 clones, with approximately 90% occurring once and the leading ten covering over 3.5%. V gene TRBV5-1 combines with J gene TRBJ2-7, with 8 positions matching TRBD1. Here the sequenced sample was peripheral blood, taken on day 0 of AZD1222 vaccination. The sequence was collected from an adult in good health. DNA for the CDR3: TGCGCCAGCAATTGGGGGACAGGCCTCTACGAGCAGTACTTC. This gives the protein CASNWGTGLYEQYF.